These 9 T cell receptor beta chains originate from one sample sequenced in a study of regulatory T cells in long-lasting Graves disease. Libraries of TCR beta came from iRepertoire HTBI primers plus Arm-PCR of CDR3 regions. In TCRdb, the multiplex PCR reads were re-called with MiXCR into one record per CDR3 protein. The table records around 500,000 distinct CDR3 sequences, less than 15% of them present only once. Time point noted: newly diagnosed GD, antithyroid drugs for less than 3 months. Making the TCR library involved RNA that had been extracted from PBMCs. These data were also reused for a study on T cells in Graves' hyperthyroidism and ophthalmopathy.

This specimen was peripheral blood mononuclear cells (PBMCs), taken at new diagnosis, from a patient treated with antithyroid drugs. These receptor sequences come from a man younger than 45 with Graves disease.

This clonotype has a count of ten or more. This rearrangement joins TRBV30 to TRBJ2-7; D is ambiguous. Germline CDR1 is GTSNPN and CDR2 is SVGIG (reference sequence). This CDR3 comprises 11 residues. V was pared by 1 base and J by 7 bases, with 8 bases between. The CDR3 sequence: CAWSDVEEQYF. The CDR3 bases are TGTGCCTGGAGTGATGTTGAAGAGCAGTACTTC.

This clonotype was observed many times. The chain combines TRBV6-2 or TRBV6-3 with TRBJ2-7; D possibly corresponds to TRBD1 (6 bases). Per the germline V gene, CDR1 is MNHEY and CDR2 is SVGEGT. V was shortened by 4 bases and J by 3 bases, with 13 bases between the two germline ends. The CDR3 runs 14 residues. The CDR3, as DNA: TGTGCCAGCAGTTCTCAGAGGGGGAACTACGAGCAGTACTTC. Amino acid sequence: CASSSQRGNYEQYF.

This clonotype was detected many times. The chain combines TRBV29-1 with TRBJ2-5; D may be TRBD1 or TRBD2 (6 bases each). From germline, CDR1 is SQVTM and CDR2 ANQGSEA. The CDR3 sequence is 12 residues long. V was trimmed by 7 bases and J by 4 bases, leaving 13 bases between them. This CDR3 reads CSGRKGGETQYF. The DNA of the CDR3 is TGCAGCGGGAGGAAGGGGGGAGAGACCCAGTACTTC.

The rearrangement uses TRBV10-2 and TRBJ2-4; 9 bases line up with TRBD1. In germline, CDR1 is WSHSY, CDR2 SAAADI. Unmatched junction bases numbered 14, after V lost 5 bases and J lost 0 bases. This CDR3 is built from 19 residues. The CDR3 sequence: CASSRLRDRALLAKNIQYF. CDR3 nucleotides: TGCGCCAGCAGTCGACTCCGGGACAGGGCGCTCCTAGCCAAAAACATTCAGTACTTC.

In its sample, this clonotype was seen many times. The gene calls are TRBV10-3 and TRBJ2-7; the match to TRBD2 covers 9 bases. The CDR3 consists of 13 residues. The germline V gene encodes CDR1 ENHRY and CDR2 SYGVKD. The J segment lost 5 bases and the V segment lost 7 bases, leaving 6 bases of the junction unmatched. The CDR3 sequence: CAINSGSPNEQYF. Here the CDR3 DNA reads TGTGCCATCAATAGCGGGAGTCCCAACGAGCAGTACTTC.

This clonotype was recorded at least ten times. The chain uses TRBV5-1 and TRBJ2-1, with D possibly being TRBD2 (5 bases). Germline values: CDR1 SGHRS, CDR2 YFSETQ. The CDR3 extends over 14 amino acids. V lost 0 bases, J lost 6 bases, and 10 bases lay in between. This CDR3 is CASSLEKAVNEQFF. CDR3 in DNA: TGCGCCAGCAGCTTGGAGAAAGCGGTCAATGAGCAGTTCTTC.

This clonotype was found a few times. The chain uses TRBV5-8 and TRBJ1-6; 8 bases are a match to TRBD1. CDR3 length: 13 amino acids. Trimming cost V 5 bases and J 7 bases; bases outside gene matches: 2. The germline V gene has CDR1 SGHTS and CDR2 YDEGEE. CDR3 residues: CASSYRGNSPLHF. The CDR3 bases are TGTGCCAGCAGTTACAGGGGGAATTCACCCCTCCACTTT.

The chain combines TRBV9 with TRBJ1-1; D remains unclear. Germline assignment: CDR1 SGDLS and CDR2 YYNGEE. V was trimmed by 3 bases and J by 8 bases, leaving 8 bases between them. CDR3 length: 11 residues. CDR3 sequence (DNA): TGTGCCAGCAGCGCCACGGGGGAAGCTTTCTTT. It specifies CASSATGEAFF. The entire variable domain, with the rest obtained from reference TRBV9 and TRBJ1-1, is as follows: DSGVTQTPKHLITATGQRVTLRCSPRSGDLSVYWYQQSLDQGLQFLIQYYNGEERAKGNILERFSAQQFPDLHSELNLSSLELGDSALYFCASSATGEAFFGQGTRLTVV.

A note on this clonotype: A far larger clone is off by one base, so a read error is likely. This chain connects TRBV29-1 to TRBJ2-1, with D perhaps being TRBD1 or TRBD2 (6 bases each). The end of the DNA aligns better with TRBJ2-5, so the J call may be wrong. The CDR3 totals 13 residues. Germline-derived CDR1 and CDR2 are SQVTM and ANQGSEA. The CDR3, as DNA: TGCAGCGCCGGACGACGGGGGCCGGAGACCCAGTACTTC. Protein: CSAGRRGPETQYF.